A selection of T cell receptor beta chains follows, all from one sample in a study of OX40 agonist ivuxolimab in advanced cancers. Repertoires were generated with immunoSEQ multiplex PCR, while TCRdb's copy carries only in-frame clones and drops some. This repertoire shows 27,000 or so clones, roughly 80% found once; its top ten account for 20% to 25%. Source: CD4+ or CD8+ T cells sorted from blood, taken in a trial of the OX40 agonist ivuxolimab. Every receptor here comes from an adult with an advanced solid tumor such as melanoma, head and neck, liver or kidney cancer. The CDR3 runs from the conserved cysteine through the conserved F or W. Fields, in order: D gene, clone size, V gene, J gene, CDR3 DNA, CDR3 protein. The D gene is left open where the match is weak. The size of a clone is reported for some rows only, either as once, few or many, or as a class for expanded clones.

>TRBD2|NA|TRBV9|TRBJ2-2
TGTGCCAGCAGCGTCAAGCGGGAATCCGCCGGGGAGCTGTTTTTT
CASSVKRESAGELFF
>NA|NA|TRBV6-4|TRBJ1-1
TGTGCCAGCAGTGTTAGGGTGGGGGGTATCACTGAAGCTTTCTTT
CASSVRVGGITEAFF
>TRBD2|NA|TRBV28|TRBJ2-1
TGTGCCAGCAGATCGACTAGCGGACTCAAAAATGAGCAGTTCTTC
CASRSTSGLKNEQFF
>TRBD1|NA|TRBV29-1|TRBJ2-2
TGCAGCGTTGCCCCGGGACAGGGTTGGACCGGGGAGCTGTTTTTT
CSVAPGQGWTGELFF
>NA|NA|TRBV2|TRBJ2-7
TGTGCCAGCAGTGTCAGGGGCTACGAGCAGTACTTC
CASSVRGYEQYF
>TRBD2|NA|TRBV9|TRBJ2-7
TGTGCCAGCAGCCCCCGGGGAGGGGAGAGAGACGAGCAGTACTTC
CASSPRGGERDEQYF
>NA|NA|TRBV5-1|TRBJ2-3
TGCGCCAGCAGCTTGGGCAGGTTCTCTTTAGATACGCAGTATTTT
CASSLGRFSLDTQYF
>NA|NA|TRBV5-6|TRBJ2-4
TGTGCCAGCAGCTTTGGCAGGGGAAACATTCAGTACTTC
CASSFGRGNIQYF
>NA|NA|TRBV28|TRBJ2-3
TGTGCCAGCAGAGACAGCGGATTCACAGATACGCAGTATTTT
CASRDSGFTDTQYF
>NA|NA|TRBV10-2|TRBJ2-3
TGCGCCAGCAGTGAGTCGTCGGGGGATACGCAGTATTTT
CASSESSGDTQYF
>NA|NA|TRBV9|TRBJ2-7
TGTGCCAGCAGCGTAGAAGTGGGGTACTCCTACGAGCAGTACTTC
CASSVEVGYSYEQYF
>NA|NA|TRBV10-1|TRBJ2-7
TGCGCCAGCATTACGTCGGGAGTGGAAGAGCAGTACTTC
CASITSGVEEQYF
>NA|NA|TRBV5-6|TRBJ1-4
TGTGCCAGCAGCTTGGTGCAGGGAGGATATGAAAAACTGTTTTTT
CASSLVQGGYEKLFF
>NA|NA|TRBV30|TRBJ1-5
TGTGCCTGGAGTCGGGGGGCGGATAGCAATCAGCCCCAGCATTTT
CAWSRGADSNQPQHF
>NA|few|TRBV4-1|TRBJ2-5
TGCGCCAGCAGCCCCACCGGGACGTCCTTTACCCAGTACTTC
CASSPTGTSFTQYF
>TRBD1|once|TRBV28|TRBJ2-1
TGTGCCAGCACCAAGGGACAGTCTTTCAATGAGCAGTTCTTC
CASTKGQSFNEQFF
>TRBD2|NA|TRBV29-1|TRBJ2-7
TGCAGCGCCACGATAGCGGGAAACTACGAGCAGTACTTC
CSATIAGNYEQYF
>NA|NA|TRBV6-6|TRBJ1-4
TGTGCCAGCAGTTACTCAACAGGGTATGAAAAACTGTTTTTT
CASSYSTGYEKLFF
>NA|NA|TRBV6-5|TRBJ2-1
TGTGCCAGCAGGAAGGCAGGGGCCGGGGGTGAGCAGTTCTTC
CASRKAGAGGEQFF
>NA|NA|TRBV15|TRBJ2-7
TGTGCCACCAGCAGAGGGCTGGGCACCTCCTACGAGCAGTACTTC
CATSRGLGTSYEQYF
>NA|once|TRBV25-1|TRBJ2-6
TGTGCCAGCAGTGAATTCGCGGGCTCTGGGGCCAACGTCCTGACTTTC
CASSEFAGSGANVLTF
>NA|NA|TRBV21-1|TRBJ1-3
TGTGCCAGCAGCACGAGAGGACAGCTCTCTGGAAACACCATATATTTT
CASSTRGQLSGNTIYF
>NA|few|TRBV19|TRBJ1-1
TGTGCCAGTAGTATTAGGCTCTCGGCAGGGTTGACGGAGAACACTGAAGCTTTCTTT
CASSIRLSAGLTENTEAFF
>NA|NA|TRBV7-9|TRBJ2-1
TGTGCCAGCAGCTTGACAGAATACTCCTACAATGAGCAGTTCTTC
CASSLTEYSYNEQFF
>NA|NA|TRBV7-9|TRBJ1-4
TGTGCCAGCAGCTTAGCGGGGGGGAGTGAAAAACTGTTTTTT
CASSLAGGSEKLFF
>NA|NA|TRBV7-8|TRBJ2-7
TGTGCCAGCAGCTTATCCCCCTCCTACGAGCAGTACTTC
CASSLSPSYEQYF
>NA|NA|TRBV30|TRBJ1-1
TGTGCCTGGAGTGAGCAGGGCGGGACTGAAGCTTTCTTT
CAWSEQGGTEAFF
>NA|NA|TRBV5-1|TRBJ2-3
TGCGCCACCAACCCCCCCCATACGCAGTATTTT
CATNPPHTQYF
>NA|few|TRBV19|TRBJ1-1
TGTGCCAGTAAAGGCAGGGAAGCTTTCTTT
CASKGREAFF
>TRBD1|NA|TRBV13|TRBJ1-1
TGTGCCAGCAGTGAACAGGGGGCGCGGGGGAACACTGAAGCTTTCTTT
CASSEQGARGNTEAFF
>NA|NA|TRBV19|TRBJ1-1
TGTGCCAGTAGTATCACAGGGACATGGGACACTGAAGCTTTCTTT
CASSITGTWDTEAFF
>TRBD2|NA|TRBV4-1|TRBJ2-5
TGCGCCAGCAGCCAAGACCTTGGGACTAGCGGGAGCCAAGAGACCCAGTACTTC
CASSQDLGTSGSQETQYF
>TRBD2|NA|TRBV27|TRBJ2-3
TGTGCCAGCAGTTTGGTTGCGGGAGGCCGGGATACGCAGTATTTT
CASSLVAGGRDTQYF
>TRBD1|NA|TRBV11-2|TRBJ1-6
TGTGCCAGCAGCCCGAGGGGGCTGTCTTCACCCCTCCACTTT
CASSPRGLSSPLHF
>NA|NA|TRBV5-8|TRBJ1-1
TGTGCCAGCAGCCCGATCGGGACTGAAGCTTTCTTT
CASSPIGTEAFF
>NA|NA|TRBV27|TRBJ1-4
TGTGCCAGCAGTTCAGGGTACGGTGAAAAACTGTTTTTT
CASSSGYGEKLFF
>NA|NA|TRBV5-4|TRBJ2-1
TGTGCCAGCAGCTTGGGTTGGGAGGGGGTGACCTACAATGAGCAGTTCTTC
CASSLGWEGVTYNEQFF
>TRBD1|NA|TRBV7-8|TRBJ2-5
TGTGCCAGCAGCTTAGAAGCAGGGGGCATAAAAGGAGAGACCCAGTACTTC
CASSLEAGGIKGETQYF